This T cell receptor (beta chain) is from a study of a mutant IDH1 vaccine in newly diagnosed glioma. Study-level background: During weeks 1, 3, 5, 7, 11, 15, 19 and 23, patients received eight vaccinations. Following radiotherapy alone, or alongside temozolomide cycles, vaccination was started after an interval of 4-6 weeks. Standard pretreatment was either radiotherapy, temozolomide, or, for most, radiochemotherapy with temozolomide.

Germline V gene sequence: CDR1 MNHEY, CDR2 SVGAGI. CDR3 length: 11 residues. V gave up 4 bases and J gave up 6 bases, with 5 bases separating them. Time point noted: week 23, last vaccination. Every vaccine dose comprised 300 ug of mutant IDH1 20-mer peptide plus topical imiquimod. Newly diagnosed WHO grade 3 or 4 IDH1-mutant, ATRX-lost astrocytomas were identified in the donors. Note on this clone: Its antigen remains unidentified.

TCRdb keeps only in-frame clones here, not all; method: immunoSEQ multiplex PCR. The sample records around 41,000 clones, around 76% being singletons. The gene calls are TRBV6-5 and TRBJ2-3; D remains ambiguous. This sample comprised PBMCs, obtained from a glioma patient whose treatment included an IDH1 peptide vaccine. The receptor's source is a woman aged 40 to 50 with glioma. Some clones in this sample may be carry-over from other donors' samples. CDR3 bases: TGTGCCAGCAGTTTGGGGGATACGCAGTATTTT. Translated, it gives CASSLGDTQYF.